Listed below are T cell receptor beta chains from one sample, sequenced in a study of regulatory T cells in long-lasting Graves disease. TCRdb reanalysed the multiplex PCR reads using MiXCR and keeps one entry per CDR3 protein. The data show about 560,000 distinct CDR3 sequences, with about 16% seen just once and about 12% held by the top ten. The data also belong to a second study, concerning T cells in Graves' hyperthyroidism and ophthalmopathy.

Specimen: peripheral blood mononuclear cells (PBMCs), collected at new diagnosis, from a patient treated with antithyroid drugs. Every receptor here comes from a man younger than 35 with Graves disease. Each CDR3 is given with its conserved first and last residue. The D gene is left open where the match is weak. The size field is filled for only some rows; it gives once, few, many or a size class.

many,TRBJ1-5,TRBV2,NA,CASRRGLSNQPQHF,TGTGCCAGCAGGCGGGGTTTGAGCAATCAGCCCCAGCATTTT
NA,TRBJ1-5,TRBV20-1,NA,CSATGQSNQPQHF,TGCAGTGCAACTGGACAGTCCAATCAGCCCCAGCATTTT
few,TRBJ2-7,TRBV19,NA,CASSILTASNSYEQYF,TGTGCCAGTAGTATCCTGACAGCGAGTAACTCCTACGAGCAGTACTTC
many,TRBJ2-7,TRBV28,TRBD1,CASRPPGTGVHEQYF,TGTGCCAGCAGGCCACCCGGGACAGGGGTCCACGAGCAGTACTTC
NA,TRBJ2-3,TRBV6-2/TRBV6-3,NA,CASSYRGLLSRTDTQYF,TGTGCCAGCAGTTACCGCGGACTGCTATCTCGCACAGATACGCAGTATTTT
many,TRBJ2-7,TRBV20-1,TRBD1,CSARERDREIDEQYF,TGCAGTGCTAGAGAGCGGGACAGGGAGATCGACGAGCAGTACTTC
few,TRBJ2-1,TRBV4-1,NA,CASSQIKNEQFF,TGCGCCAGCAGCCAAATAAAGAATGAGCAGTTCTTC
many,TRBJ2-5,TRBV25-1,NA,CASKGSGQETQYF,TGTGCCAGCAAAGGTAGCGGACAAGAGACCCAGTACTTC
NA,TRBJ2-1,TRBV11-1,TRBD1,CASSEAGTGGHNEQFF,TGTGCCAGCAGCGAAGCCGGGACAGGGGGTCACAATGAGCAGTTCTTC
many,TRBJ2-1,TRBV5-1,NA,CASSLASTEYNEQFF,TGCGCCAGCAGCTTGGCCTCAACAGAATACAATGAGCAGTTCTTC
few,TRBJ2-5,TRBV20-1,TRBD1,CSASDRAETQYF,TGCAGTGCTTCAGACAGGGCGGAGACCCAGTACTTC
many,TRBJ2-5,TRBV3-1,NA,CASSQDRDPKYPGQETQYF,TGTGCCAGCAGCCAAGACCGGGACCCCAAATACCCAGGCCAAGAGACCCAGTACTTC
many,TRBJ2-7,TRBV27,TRBD2,CASSSLTSGDYEQYF,TGTGCCAGCAGTTCGCTGACTAGCGGAGACTACGAGCAGTACTTC
many,TRBJ2-5,TRBV5-5,NA,CASSLVTGGKGETQYF,TGTGCCAGCAGCTTGGTTACAGGCGGCAAGGGAGAGACCCAGTACTTC
many,TRBJ2-3,TRBV28,NA,CASKLSEDTQYF,TGTGCCAGCAAACTGTCTGAGGATACGCAGTATTTT
NA,TRBJ2-1,TRBV20-1,TRBD2,CSAPGLAGVGNEQFF,TGCAGTGCCCCGGGACTAGCGGGAGTTGGGAATGAGCAGTTCTTC
NA,TRBJ2-7,TRBV20-1,TRBD2,CSATIAGGPGEQYF,TGCAGTGCCACAATAGCGGGAGGGCCGGGCGAGCAGTACTTC
NA,TRBJ2-1,TRBV19,NA,CASRTTSYGRNEQFF,TGTGCCAGTAGAACGACTAGTTACGGACGGAATGAGCAGTTCTTC
NA,TRBJ2-1,TRBV27,TRBD1,CAGTSTGGYNEQFF,TGTGCCGGCACTTCGACAGGGGGCTACAATGAGCAGTTCTTC
NA,TRBJ2-7,TRBV27,NA,CASSLGGALGEQYF,TGTGCCAGCAGTTTAGGGGGGGCTCTCGGTGAGCAGTACTTC
many,TRBJ2-4,TRBV28,TRBD2,CASRTGLAGRVKNIQYF,TGTGCCAGCAGAACCGGACTAGCGGGAAGAGTCAAAAACATTCAGTACTTC
NA,TRBJ1-1,TRBV4-1,NA,CASSQKPGNTEAFF,TGCGCCAGCAGCCAAAAACCGGGGAACACTGAAGCTTTCTTT
many,TRBJ2-3,TRBV6-1,NA,CASSVAGVSTDTQYF,TGTGCCAGCAGTGTAGCAGGGGTCAGCACAGATACGCAGTATTTT
NA,TRBJ2-5,TRBV25-1,TRBD1,CASTHRDRDETQYF,TGTGCCAGCACCCACCGGGACAGGGATGAGACCCAGTACTTC
NA,TRBJ2-7,TRBV7-9,TRBD1,CASSLSHRGYEQYF,TGTGCCAGCAGCTTATCGCACAGGGGTTACGAGCAGTACTTC